The 24 T cell receptor beta chains in this list originate from one sample, sequenced in a study of beta chain features in type 1 diabetes. Study outcomes and limitations: Researchers report that Type 1 diabetes patients had moderately but significantly shorter TCRB CDR3s across all four CD4+ subsets.

Expressed TCRB transcripts were sequenced, since all the RNA that had been isolated was reverse transcribed. Assay used: immunoSEQ multiplex PCR; TCRdb lists only in-frame clones, some missing. In the table there are more than 550,000 clones, more than 13% of which are singletons. These receptors have no identified antigens. The specimen sequenced was naive CD4+ T cells from blood. The receptors here all came from a man between 18 and 35 years old with type 1 diabetes.

A note on this clone: Within the sample, other DNA sequences also encode this same CDR3. V usage is TRBV28 and J usage is TRBJ2-3; no clear D. Germline loops: CDR1 MDHEN, CDR2 SYDVKM. V was pared by 3 bases and J by 1 base, with 2 bases between. CDR3 length: 12 amino acids. The DNA of the CDR3 is TGTGCCAGCAGTTTGGGCACAGATACGCAGTATTTT. Protein: CASSLGTDTQYF.

The rearrangement joins TRBV14 to TRBJ2-7; a weak D match, TRBD2 (5 bases). The CDR3 contains 18 residues. The V and J ends lost 2 bases and 0 bases respectively, with 20 bases between them. The V gene's germline CDR1 is SGHDN and CDR2 FVKESK. The CDR3 protein is CASSQPKEAGGSSYEQYF. CDR3 nucleotides: TGTGCCAGCAGCCAACCCAAAGAGGCAGGTGGGAGCTCCTACGAGCAGTACTTC.

The sample holds a few counts of this clone. The chain combines TRBV30 with TRBJ2-5, with D perhaps being TRBD1 or TRBD2 (6 bases each). Trimming shortened V by 3 bases and J by 4 bases, and 15 bases separated the two germline ends. CDR3 length: 14 residues. CDR1 is GTSNPN, CDR2 SVGIG, per germline (reference sequence). CDR3 in DNA: TGTGCCTGGAGGGGGGGCGCAGGAGGAGAGACCCAGTACTTC. Its protein product is CAWRGGAGGETQYF.

In this sample, this clone turned up many times. The V call is TRBV7-9, the J call TRBJ2-1; no clear D. The CDR3 totals 12 residues. CDR1 is SEHNR and CDR2 is FQNEAQ in the germline V gene (reference sequence). Between the trimmed V and J ends, which lost 5 bases and 8 bases, there was a span of 10 bases. The CDR3 bases are TGTGCCAGCAGCCTCGACTCCCATGAGCAGTTCTTC. This translates into CASSLDSHEQFF.

V and J are TRBV19 and TRBJ2-2; perhaps TRBD2 as D (5 bases). V lost 8 bases, J lost 7 bases, and 14 bases lay in between. The CDR3 spans 13 residues. The germline V gene encodes CDR1 LNHDA and CDR2 SQIVND (reference sequence). CDR3 nucleotide sequence: TGTGCCAGTTCGGCGGTCGCGGGCGGGGAGCTGTTTTTT. This translates into CASSAVAGGELFF.

The chain joins TRBV30 to TRBJ1-2; the D is unclear. Germline CDR1 reads GTSNPN; CDR2 reads SVGIG (reference sequence). V was clipped by 0 bases and J by 4 bases, with 12 bases between them. The CDR3 totals 14 residues. CDR3 amino acids: CAWSVRAESYGYTF. DNA of the CDR3: TGTGCCTGGAGTGTAAGGGCAGAGTCCTATGGCTACACCTTC.

Notes on this clone: Other DNA sequences in the sample encode the same CDR3. The chain joins TRBV7-2 to TRBJ2-7; 7 nucleotides line up with TRBD1. The germline gives CDR1 SGHTA, CDR2 FQGNSA. The CDR3 is 11 residues long. V trimming: 5 bases; J trimming: 6 bases; junction bases outside the gene matches: 1. DNA of the CDR3: TGTGCCAGCAGCGCAGGGGGCGAGCAGTACTTC. Residues: CASSAGGEQYF.

This clone has a handful of counts. This chain joins TRBV19 and TRBJ1-2, with D unresolved. This CDR3 comprises 14 residues. Germline lookup yields CDR1 LNHDA and CDR2 SQIVND (reference sequence). V was shortened by 1 base and J by 4 bases, with 10 bases between the two germline ends. Here the CDR3 DNA reads TGTGCCAGTAGTATAGTCCCGGAGACCTATGGCTACACCTTC. Translation gives CASSIVPETYGYTF.

The rearrangement joins TRBV7-2 to TRBJ2-6; D might be TRBD1 or TRBD2, each matching 7 bases. With 2 bases removed from V and 2 bases from J, the gap between germline ends came to 13 bases. The CDR3 is made up of 17 amino acids. From germline, CDR1 is SGHTA and CDR2 FQGNSA. CDR3 residues: CASSLSQGGPGANVLTF. In DNA, the CDR3 is TGTGCCAGCAGCTTATCGCAGGGGGGGCCTGGGGCCAACGTCCTGACTTTC.

To note about this clone: Additional DNA sequences in this sample encode the identical CDR3. This chain joins TRBV20-1 and TRBJ2-5; D gene ambiguous. Trimming shortened V by 5 bases and J by 5 bases, and 9 bases separated the two germline ends. CDR1 and CDR2 (germline): DFQATT, SNEGSKA (reference sequence). CDR3 length: 11 residues. CDR3 DNA sequence: TGCAGTGCTCTTGGTCGCGAGACCCAGTACTTC. Translation gives CSALGRETQYF.

CDR3 in amino acids: CASRSLGTEAFF. For the CDR3, the DNA is TGTGCCAGCAGGTCACTGGGCACTGAAGCTTTCTTT. The genes are TRBV6-5 and TRBJ1-1; the D is unclear. The V end lost 6 bases, the J end lost 4 bases, and 9 bases lay between the germline ends. This CDR3 is built from 12 residues. CDR1 and CDR2 from the germline V gene are MNHEY and SVGAGI.

The chain combines TRBV30 with TRBJ2-2; TRBD2 is a possible D gene (6 bases). V was clipped by 7 bases and J by 2 bases, with 20 bases between them. The CDR3 sequence is 16 residues long. Germline V CDR1 and CDR2: GTSNPN, SVGIG (reference sequence). Here the CDR3 reads CAYTPRRRANTGELFF. CDR3 DNA sequence: TGTGCCTACACCCCCCGGCGGAGGGCTAACACCGGGGAGCTGTTTTTT.

The rearrangement uses TRBV9 and TRBJ2-1; 12 bases match TRBD2. The CDR3 covers 17 residues. Germline V CDR1 and CDR2: SGDLS, YYNGEE. Germline trimming cut 2 bases from V and 0 bases from J; bases unmatched to any gene: 3. The CDR3: CASSVTSGSISYNEQFF. CDR3 nucleotides: TGTGCCAGCAGCGTGACTAGCGGGAGTATCTCCTACAATGAGCAGTTCTTC.

This clone appeared a few times. The chain is built from TRBV5-1 and TRBJ2-2; 7 nucleotides agree with TRBD2. This CDR3 is built from 14 residues. Germline V gives CDR1 SGHRS, CDR2 YFSETQ. Unmatched junction bases numbered 4, after V lost 4 bases and J lost 4 bases. The CDR3, as DNA: TGCGCCAGCAGCCCCGCGGGGGTCACCGGGGAGCTGTTTTTT. This encodes CASSPAGVTGELFF.

For this clone: Different DNA sequences within this sample yield the same CDR3. V is TRBV18 and J is TRBJ1-2; a weak D match, TRBD1 (5 bases). CDR1 and CDR2 from the germline V gene are KGHSH and LQKENI. This CDR3 has 14 amino acids. V was trimmed by 2 bases and J by 2 bases, leaving 9 bases between them. The chain's CDR3 is CASSPGAENYGYTF. CDR3 nucleotides: TGTGCCAGCTCACCAGGGGCAGAAAACTATGGCTACACCTTC. The full variable domain, its missing parts supplied by reference TRBV18 and TRBJ1-2, is NAGVMQNPRHLVRRRGQEARLRCSPMKGHSHVYWYRQLPEEGLKFMVYLQKENIIDESGMPKERFSAEFPKEGPSILRIQQVVRGDSAAYFCASSPGAENYGYTFGSGTRLTVV.

This clone was found a few times. Written as DNA, the CDR3 is TGTGCCAGCAGTACAGGACAGGGGCTAGAGATAGAGTTCTTC. Amino acid sequence: CASSTGQGLEIEFF. The chain links TRBV2 to TRBJ2-1; 9 positions match TRBD1. Per the germline V gene, CDR1 is SNHLY and CDR2 is FYNNEI. The CDR3 is 14 amino acids. Trimming at V came to 5 bases and at J to 14 bases, leaving 13 bases not matched to a gene.

This clone was seen more than once but under ten times. V usage is TRBV5-1 and J usage is TRBJ1-1, with TRBD1 matching over 7 bases. The CDR3 sequence is 14 residues long. Germline CDR1 SGHRS, CDR2 YFSETQ. V lost 2 bases to trimming and J lost 5 bases; unmatched junction nucleotides: 6. CDR3 loop: CASSLRQGGTEAFF. In nucleotides, the CDR3 is TGCGCCAGCAGCTTACGACAGGGTGGGACTGAAGCTTTCTTT. Combining the CDR3 with reference TRBV5-1 and TRBJ1-1 gives the whole variable domain KAGVTQTPRYLIKTRGQQVTLSCSPISGHRSVSWYQQTPGQGLQFLFEYFSETQRNKGNFPGRFSGRQFSNSRSEMNVSTLELGDSALYLCASSLRQGGTEAFFGQGTRLTVV.

With regard to this clone: Given the absence of the conserved phenylalanine or tryptophan at the CDR3 end, a read error is likely. For the CDR3, the DNA is TGTGCCTGGGTGACAGGGGGCTATGGCTACACCGTC. It yields the protein CAWVTGGYGYTV. The V gene is TRBV30, the J gene TRBJ1-2; 9 bases are shared with TRBD1. Per the germline V gene, CDR1 is GTSNPN and CDR2 is SVGIG (reference sequence). The CDR3 has 12 residues. J gave up 4 bases and V 5 bases, and 2 bases lay outside the gene matches.

This clone was detected a few times. J is TRBJ2-1 and V is TRBV21-1; the D call in the table, TRBD1, was not verified against the DNA. TRBV21-1 is recorded as a pseudogene. CDR3 length equals 15 residues. The CDR3 bases are TGTGCCAGCAGCCCACCTGGGGCCGCCTACAATGAGCAGTTCTTC. This translates into CASSPPGAAYNEQFF.

This clone was counted between two and nine times. The V gene is TRBV25-1, the J gene TRBJ2-3; TRBD1 aligns across 12 bases. J lost 2 bases, V lost 10 bases, and 7 bases had no gene match. This CDR3 has 15 amino acids. Looked up from germline, CDR1 is MGHDK and CDR2 is SYGVNS. The CDR3 is CAIGTGGSYTDTQYF. CDR3 in DNA: TGTGCCATCGGGACAGGGGGCTCCTACACAGATACGCAGTATTTT.

V usage is TRBV7-2 and J usage is TRBJ2-7; maybe TRBD2 (5 bases). Looked up from germline, CDR1 is SGHTA and CDR2 is FQGNSA. The germline V and J ends were trimmed by 0 bases and 3 bases, with 12 bases remaining between them. This CDR3 spans 15 amino acids. The CDR3 protein is CASSLAGPGSYEQYF. Here the CDR3 DNA reads TGTGCCAGCAGCTTAGCAGGCCCTGGGAGCTACGAGCAGTACTTC.

The chain couples TRBV7-2 to TRBJ1-3; D unresolved. Deletions cut 5 bases from V and 3 bases from J, with 5 bases between. Per the germline V gene, CDR1 is SGHTA and CDR2 is FQGNSA. The CDR3 is 12 amino acids. The CDR3 DNA is TGTGCCAGCAGCCCCAGTGGAAACACCATATATTTT. It encodes CASSPSGNTIYF.

The gene calls are TRBV7-2 and TRBJ1-5, with 8 bases fitting TRBD1. V lost 6 bases, J lost 6 bases, and 7 bases stayed unmatched. CDR3 length equals 14 residues. Germline CDR1 and CDR2: SGHTA and FQGNSA. The CDR3: CASSHDRGGQPQHF. The CDR3 DNA follows: TGTGCCAGCAGTCATGACAGGGGTGGTCAGCCCCAGCATTTT.

This chain uses TRBV28 with TRBJ2-7; no firm D call. The V gene lost 5 bases and the J gene lost 3 bases, with 8 bases spanning the gap. CDR1 and CDR2 (germline): MDHEN, SYDVKM. CDR3 size: 12 residues. Here the CDR3 reads CASSQSVYEQYF. The CDR3 region has the DNA TGTGCCAGCAGTCAATCGGTCTACGAGCAGTACTTC.